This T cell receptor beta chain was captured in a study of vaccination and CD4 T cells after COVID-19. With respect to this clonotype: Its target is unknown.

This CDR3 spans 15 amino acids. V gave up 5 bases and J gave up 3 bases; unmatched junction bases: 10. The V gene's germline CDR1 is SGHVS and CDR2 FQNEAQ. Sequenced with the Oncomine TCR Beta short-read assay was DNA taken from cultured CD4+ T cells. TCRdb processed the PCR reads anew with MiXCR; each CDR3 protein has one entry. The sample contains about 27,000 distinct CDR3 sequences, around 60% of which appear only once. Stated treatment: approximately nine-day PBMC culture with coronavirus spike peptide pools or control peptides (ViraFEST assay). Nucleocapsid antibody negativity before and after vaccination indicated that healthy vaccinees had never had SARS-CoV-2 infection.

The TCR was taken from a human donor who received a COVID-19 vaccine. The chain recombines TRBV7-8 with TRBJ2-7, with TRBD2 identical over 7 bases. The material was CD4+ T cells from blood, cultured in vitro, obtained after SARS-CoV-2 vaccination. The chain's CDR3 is CASSQAGGGNYEQYF. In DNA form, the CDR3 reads TGTGCCAGCAGCCAAGCTGGCGGGGGAAACTACGAGCAGTACTTC.